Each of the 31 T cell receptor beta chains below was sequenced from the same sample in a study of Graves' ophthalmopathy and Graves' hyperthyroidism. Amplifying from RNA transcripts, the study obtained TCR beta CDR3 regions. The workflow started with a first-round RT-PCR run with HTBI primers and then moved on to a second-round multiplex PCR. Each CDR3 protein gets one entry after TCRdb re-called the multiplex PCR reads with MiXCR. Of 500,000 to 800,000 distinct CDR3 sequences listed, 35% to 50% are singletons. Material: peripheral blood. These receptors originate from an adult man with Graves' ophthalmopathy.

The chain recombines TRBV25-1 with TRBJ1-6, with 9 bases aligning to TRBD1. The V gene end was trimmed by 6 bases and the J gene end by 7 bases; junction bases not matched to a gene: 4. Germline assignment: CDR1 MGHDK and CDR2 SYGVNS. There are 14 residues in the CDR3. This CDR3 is CASRGTGSNSPLHF. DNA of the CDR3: TGTGCCAGCAGGGGGACAGGGTCAAATTCACCCCTCCACTTT.

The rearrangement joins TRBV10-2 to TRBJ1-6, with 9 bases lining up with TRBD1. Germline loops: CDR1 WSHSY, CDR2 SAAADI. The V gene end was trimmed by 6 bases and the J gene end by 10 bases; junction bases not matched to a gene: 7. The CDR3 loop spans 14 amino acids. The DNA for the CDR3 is TGCGCCAGCAGCCGGACAGGGGATAGATCACCCCTCCACTTT. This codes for CASSRTGDRSPLHF.

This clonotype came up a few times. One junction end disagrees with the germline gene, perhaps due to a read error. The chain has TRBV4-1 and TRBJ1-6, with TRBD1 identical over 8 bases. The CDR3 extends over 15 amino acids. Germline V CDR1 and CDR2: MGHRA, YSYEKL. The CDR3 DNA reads TGTGCCAGCAGCCAAACCGGGACAGGTGTTTCACCCCTCCACTTT. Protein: CASSQTGTGVSPLHF.

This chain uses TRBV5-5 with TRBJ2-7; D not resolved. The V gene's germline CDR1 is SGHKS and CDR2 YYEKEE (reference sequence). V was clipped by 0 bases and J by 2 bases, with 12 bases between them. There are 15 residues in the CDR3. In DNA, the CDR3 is TGTGCCAGCAGCTTGGTTAGTTCCCTGCCCTACGAGCAGTACTTC. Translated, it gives CASSLVSSLPYEQYF. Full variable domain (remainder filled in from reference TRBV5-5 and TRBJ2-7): DAGVTQSPTHLIKTRGQQVTLRCSPISGHKSVSWYQQVLGQGPQFIFQYYEKEERGRGNFPDRFSARQFPNYSSELNVNALLLGDSALYLCASSLVSSLPYEQYFGPGTRLTVT.

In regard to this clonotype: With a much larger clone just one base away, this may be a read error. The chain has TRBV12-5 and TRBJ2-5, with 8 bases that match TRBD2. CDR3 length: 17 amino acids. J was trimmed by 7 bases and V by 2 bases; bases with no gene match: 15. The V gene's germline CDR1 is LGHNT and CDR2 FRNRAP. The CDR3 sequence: CASGLSTLTSGTGTQYF. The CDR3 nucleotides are TGTGCTAGTGGTTTGTCCACGCTTACTAGCGGCACGGGGACCCAGTACTTC.

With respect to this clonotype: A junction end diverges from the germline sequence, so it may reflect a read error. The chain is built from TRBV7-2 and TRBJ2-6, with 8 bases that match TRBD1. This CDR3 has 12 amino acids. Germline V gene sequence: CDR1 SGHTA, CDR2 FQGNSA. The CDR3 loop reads CASSLTQGASAF. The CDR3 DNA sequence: TGTGCCAGCAGCCTCACCCAGGGGGCGTCGGCTTTC. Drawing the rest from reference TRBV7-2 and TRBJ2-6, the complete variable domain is GAGVSQSPSNKVTEKGKDVELRCDPISGHTALYWYRQSLGQGLEFLIYFQGNSAPDKSGLPSDRFSAERTGGSVSTLTIQRTQQEDSAVYLCASSLTQGASAFGAGSRLTVL.

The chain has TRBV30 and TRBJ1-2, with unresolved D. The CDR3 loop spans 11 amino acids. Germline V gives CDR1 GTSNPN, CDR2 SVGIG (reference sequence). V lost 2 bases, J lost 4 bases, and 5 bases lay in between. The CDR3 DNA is TGTGCCTGGAGTTCGTTCTATGGCTACACCTTC. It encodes CAWSSFYGYTF.

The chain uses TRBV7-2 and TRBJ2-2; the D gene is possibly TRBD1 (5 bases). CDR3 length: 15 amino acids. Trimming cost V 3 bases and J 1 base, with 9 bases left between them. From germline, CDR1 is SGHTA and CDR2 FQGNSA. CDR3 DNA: TGTGCCAGCAGCTTTAACCAGGGGAACACCGGGGAGCTGTTTTTT. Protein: CASSFNQGNTGELFF. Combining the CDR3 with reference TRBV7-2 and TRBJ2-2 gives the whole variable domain GAGVSQSPSNKVTEKGKDVELRCDPISGHTALYWYRQSLGQGLEFLIYFQGNSAPDKSGLPSDRFSAERTGGSVSTLTIQRTQQEDSAVYLCASSFNQGNTGELFFGEGSRLTVL.

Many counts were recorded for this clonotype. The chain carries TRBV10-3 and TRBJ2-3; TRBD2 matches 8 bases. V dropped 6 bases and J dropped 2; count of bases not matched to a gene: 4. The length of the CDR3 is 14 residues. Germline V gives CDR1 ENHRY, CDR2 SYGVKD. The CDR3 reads CAIRQAGVTDTQYF. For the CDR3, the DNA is TGTGCCATCAGGCAAGCGGGGGTCACAGATACGCAGTATTTT.

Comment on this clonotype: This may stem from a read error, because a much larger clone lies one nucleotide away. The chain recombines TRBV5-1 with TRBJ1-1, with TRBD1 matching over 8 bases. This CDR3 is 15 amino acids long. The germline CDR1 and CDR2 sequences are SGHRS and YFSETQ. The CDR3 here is CARSPGQGPNTEAFF. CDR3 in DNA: TGCGCCCGCAGCCCCGGACAGGGACCGAACACTGAAGCTTTCTTT.

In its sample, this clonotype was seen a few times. In nucleotides, the CDR3 is TGTGCCAGCAGTGAAAGAGTGCGGCCCCAGCATTTT. It translates to CASSERVRPQHF. The chain uses TRBV6-5 and TRBJ1-5; no clear D gene. The ends were cut back, 5 bases at V and 9 bases at J, with 11 bases in the middle. In germline, CDR1 is MNHEY, CDR2 SVGAGI. The CDR3 is made up of 12 amino acids.

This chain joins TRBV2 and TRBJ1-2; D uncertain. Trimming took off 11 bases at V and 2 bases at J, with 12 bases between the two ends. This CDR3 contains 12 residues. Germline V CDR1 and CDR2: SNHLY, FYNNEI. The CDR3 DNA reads TGTGCCTGCAAAGAGGCGAACTATGGCTACACCTTC. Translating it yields CACKEANYGYTF.

The CDR3 loop is CASRAPNYGYTF. The CDR3 nucleotides read TGTGCCAGCAGGGCTCCTAACTATGGCTACACCTTC. The V and J genes are TRBV6-2 or TRBV6-3 and TRBJ1-2; D is unclear. The CDR3 runs to 12 residues. Trimming pared 6 bases from V and 0 bases from J, leaving 5 bases between. CDR1 and CDR2 (germline): MNHEY, SVGEGT.

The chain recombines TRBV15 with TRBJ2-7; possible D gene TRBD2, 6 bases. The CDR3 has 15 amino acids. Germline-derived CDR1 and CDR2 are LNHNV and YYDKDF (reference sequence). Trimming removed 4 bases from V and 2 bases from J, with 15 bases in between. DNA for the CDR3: TGTGCCACCAGCATGCCGAACGGGGGAACCTACGAGCAGTACTTC. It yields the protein CATSMPNGGTYEQYF.

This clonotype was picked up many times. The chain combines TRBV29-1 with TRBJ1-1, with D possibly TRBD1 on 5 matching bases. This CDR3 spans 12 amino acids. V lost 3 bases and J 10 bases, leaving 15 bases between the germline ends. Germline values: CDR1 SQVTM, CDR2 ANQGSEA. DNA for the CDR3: TGCAGCGTTGAGCCAGGGATTGGCGGAGCTTTCTTT. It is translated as CSVEPGIGGAFF.

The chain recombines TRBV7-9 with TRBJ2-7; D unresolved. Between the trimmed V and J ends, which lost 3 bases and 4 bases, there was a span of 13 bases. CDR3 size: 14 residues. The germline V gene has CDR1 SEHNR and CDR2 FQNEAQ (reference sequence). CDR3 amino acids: CASSFSQTPYEQYF. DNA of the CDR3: TGTGCCAGCAGCTTCTCACAGACCCCTTACGAGCAGTACTTC.

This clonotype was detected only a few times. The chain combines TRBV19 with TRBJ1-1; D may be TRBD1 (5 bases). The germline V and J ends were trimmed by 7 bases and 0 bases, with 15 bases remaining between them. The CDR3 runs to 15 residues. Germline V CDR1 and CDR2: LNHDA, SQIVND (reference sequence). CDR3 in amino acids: CASTQSDSLNTEAFF. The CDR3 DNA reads TGTGCCAGTACCCAAAGCGACAGTCTGAACACTGAAGCTTTCTTT.

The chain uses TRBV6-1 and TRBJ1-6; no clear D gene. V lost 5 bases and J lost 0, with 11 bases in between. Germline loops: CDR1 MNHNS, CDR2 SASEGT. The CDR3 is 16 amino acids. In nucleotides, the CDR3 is TGTGCCAGCAGTTACTCTCCGAACTCCTATAATTCACCCCTCCACTTT. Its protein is CASSYSPNSYNSPLHF.

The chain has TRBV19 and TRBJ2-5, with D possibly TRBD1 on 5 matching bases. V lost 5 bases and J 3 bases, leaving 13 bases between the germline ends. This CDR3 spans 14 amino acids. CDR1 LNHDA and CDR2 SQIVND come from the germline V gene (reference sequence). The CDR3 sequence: CASSPGSLEETQYF. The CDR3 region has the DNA TGTGCCAGTAGTCCAGGGTCTCTCGAAGAGACCCAGTACTTC.

Here the CDR3 reads CASTQSPNTEAFF. In nucleotides, the CDR3 is TGCGCCAGCACACAGAGCCCAAACACTGAAGCTTTCTTT. The chain carries TRBV4-3 and TRBJ1-1, with D unresolved. V lost 7 bases and J 2 bases, leaving 11 bases between the germline ends. CDR1 LGHNA and CDR2 YSLEER come from the germline V gene. The CDR3 runs to 13 residues.

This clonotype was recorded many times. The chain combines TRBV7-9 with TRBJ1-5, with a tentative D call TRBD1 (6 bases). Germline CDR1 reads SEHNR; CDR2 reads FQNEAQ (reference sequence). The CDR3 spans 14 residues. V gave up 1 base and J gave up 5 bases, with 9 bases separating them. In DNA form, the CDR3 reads TGTGCCAGCAGCTTAGAAGGGGGACATCAGCCCCAGCATTTT. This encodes CASSLEGGHQPQHF.

The CDR3 is CSAPQGNSPLHF. Written as DNA, the CDR3 is TGCAGTGCTCCTCAGGGAAATTCACCCCTCCACTTT. The rearrangement uses TRBV20-1 and TRBJ1-6, with D possibly matching TRBD1 (5 bases). Germline CDR1 DFQATT, CDR2 SNEGSKA (reference sequence). CDR3 length: 12 residues. Trimming removed 5 bases at V and 7 bases at J, with 9 bases between.

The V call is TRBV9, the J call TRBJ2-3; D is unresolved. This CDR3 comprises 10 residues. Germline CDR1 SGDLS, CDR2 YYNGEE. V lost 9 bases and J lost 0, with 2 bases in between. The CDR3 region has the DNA TGTGCCACAAGCACAGATACGCAGTATTTT. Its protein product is CATSTDTQYF.

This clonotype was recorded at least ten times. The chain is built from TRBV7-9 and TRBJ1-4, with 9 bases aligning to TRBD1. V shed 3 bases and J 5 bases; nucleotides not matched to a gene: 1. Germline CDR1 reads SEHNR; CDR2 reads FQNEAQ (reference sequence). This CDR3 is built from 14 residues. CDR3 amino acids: CASSLTGGNEKLFF. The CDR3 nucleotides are TGTGCCAGCAGCTTGACAGGGGGAAATGAAAAACTGTTTTTT.

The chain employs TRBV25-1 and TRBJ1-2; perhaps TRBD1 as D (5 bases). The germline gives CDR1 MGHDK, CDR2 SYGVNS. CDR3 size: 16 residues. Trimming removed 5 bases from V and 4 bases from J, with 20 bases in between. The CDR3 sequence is CASSYSGQGWGYGYTF. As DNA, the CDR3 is TGTGCCAGCAGTTACTCCGGCCAGGGATGGGGCTATGGCTACACCTTC.

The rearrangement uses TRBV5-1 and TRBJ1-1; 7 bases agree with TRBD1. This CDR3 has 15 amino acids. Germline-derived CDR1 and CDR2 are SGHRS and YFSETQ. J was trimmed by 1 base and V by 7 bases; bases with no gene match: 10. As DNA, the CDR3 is TGCGCCAGCCGACCCCCGACAGGGAGGAACACTGAAGCTTTCTTT. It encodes CASRPPTGRNTEAFF.

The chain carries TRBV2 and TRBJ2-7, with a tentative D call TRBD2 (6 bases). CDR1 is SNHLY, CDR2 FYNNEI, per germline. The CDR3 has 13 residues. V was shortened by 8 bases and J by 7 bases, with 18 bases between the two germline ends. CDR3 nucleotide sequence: TGTGCCAGCTCACCCACGGGGGTCGGGGAGCAGTACTTC. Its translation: CASSPTGVGEQYF.

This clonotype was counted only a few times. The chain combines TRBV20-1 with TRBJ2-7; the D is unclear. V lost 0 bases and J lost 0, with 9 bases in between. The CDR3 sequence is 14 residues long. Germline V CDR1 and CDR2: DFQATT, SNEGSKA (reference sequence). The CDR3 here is CSARDTRHSYEQYF. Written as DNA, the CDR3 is TGCAGTGCTAGAGATACGAGGCACTCCTACGAGCAGTACTTC.

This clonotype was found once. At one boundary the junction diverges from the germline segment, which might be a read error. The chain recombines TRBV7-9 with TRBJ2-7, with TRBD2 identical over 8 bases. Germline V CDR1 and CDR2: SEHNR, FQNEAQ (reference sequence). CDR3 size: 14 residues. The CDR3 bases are TGTGCCAGCAGCTTAAATAGCGGGAACCACGAGCAGAACTTC. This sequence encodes CASSLNSGNHEQNF.

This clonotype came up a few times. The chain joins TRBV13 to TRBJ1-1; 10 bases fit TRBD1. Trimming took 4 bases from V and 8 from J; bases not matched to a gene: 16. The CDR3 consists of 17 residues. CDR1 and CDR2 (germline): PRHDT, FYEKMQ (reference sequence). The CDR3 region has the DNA TGTGCCAGCAGCTCCCTGGGGACAGGGGATACCCTAGCCGAAGCTTTCTTT. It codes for CASSSLGTGDTLAEAFF.

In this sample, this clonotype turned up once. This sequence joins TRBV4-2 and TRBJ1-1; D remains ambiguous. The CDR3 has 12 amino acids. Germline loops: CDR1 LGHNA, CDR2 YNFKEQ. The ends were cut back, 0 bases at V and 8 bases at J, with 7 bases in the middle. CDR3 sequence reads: CASSQDSGEAFF. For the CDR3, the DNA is TGTGCCAGCAGCCAAGATTCTGGGGAAGCTTTCTTT.